These 23 T cell receptor beta chains were sequenced from one sample in a study of CD4 T cells in relation to SARS-CoV-2 and coronaviruses. These receptors are not linked to any known antigen. Unexposed donor CD4+ T cells date from about 2011-2018, before the COVID-19 pandemic. Isolation of CD4+ T cells took place after about 9 days in culture. Libraries were prepared by immunoSEQ multiplex PCR; TCRdb keeps only in-frame clonotypes and omits some of them. The sample consists of over 15,000 clones, 70% to 80% of them appearing once. What was sequenced was CD4+ T cells from PBMCs, cultured in vitro. The receptors here all came from a human donor in good health.

The chain uses TRBV3-1 (or the pseudogene TRBV3-2) and TRBJ2-1, with D tentatively TRBD1 or TRBD2 (5 bases each). The CDR3 loop spans 15 amino acids. Germline CDR1 reads LGHDT; CDR2 reads YNNKEL (reference sequence). V was cut by 6 bases and J by 5 bases, with 17 bases left in between. The CDR3, as DNA: TGTGCCAGCAGGAAAAGTGGGGGAGAGAACAATGAGCAGTTCTTC. The encoded protein is CASRKSGGENNEQFF.

This clone was counted once. The chain uses TRBV5-1 and TRBJ2-5; TRBD2 matches 7 bases. In germline, CDR1 is SGHRS, CDR2 YFSETQ. The CDR3 covers 15 residues. Trimming took 3 bases from V and 0 from J; bases not matched to a gene: 5. As DNA, the CDR3 is TGCGCCAGCAGCTCCGCGGGAGAGTACCAAGAGACCCAGTACTTC. This translates into CASSSAGEYQETQYF.

This chain links TRBV7-6 with TRBJ2-2; TRBD2 matches 7 bases. The V gene's germline CDR1 is SGHVS and CDR2 FNYEAQ. The CDR3 has 16 residues. The trim removed 2 bases at V and 7 bases at J, leaving 10 bases unmatched. The CDR3, as DNA: TGTGCCAGCAGCTTATCGGGCCCCGGGGGGATCGGGGAGCTGTTTTTT. It specifies CASSLSGPGGIGELFF. Drawing the rest from reference TRBV7-6 and TRBJ2-2, the complete variable domain is GAGVSQSPRYKVTKRGQDVALRCDPISGHVSLYWYRQALGQGPEFLTYFNYEAQQDKSGLPNDRFSAERPEGSISTLTIQRTEQRDSAMYRCASSLSGPGGIGELFFGEGSRLTVL.

This chain connects TRBV6-1 to TRBJ2-1; 7 bases are a match to TRBD1. Germline lookup yields CDR1 MNHNS and CDR2 SASEGT. The V and J ends lost 2 bases and 7 bases, in that order; junction bases with no gene match: 11. This CDR3 contains 16 residues. CDR3 in amino acids: CASSELPSQGVNEQFF. The CDR3 bases are TGTGCCAGCAGTGAACTCCCCTCCCAGGGGGTGAATGAGCAGTTCTTC.

The V and J genes are TRBV6-1 and TRBJ1-1; tentatively, D is TRBD1 (5 bases). This CDR3 contains 12 residues. The V gene lost 2 bases and the J gene lost 10 bases, with 11 bases spanning the gap. Germline-derived CDR1 and CDR2 are MNHNS and SASEGT. DNA for the CDR3: TGTGCCAGCAGTGAAAGACCCGGGGGAGCTTTCTTT. Amino acid sequence: CASSERPGGAFF.

The J gene is TRBJ1-1, the V gene TRBV3-1 (or the pseudogene TRBV3-2); D remains ambiguous. The length of the CDR3 is 17 residues. Trimming shortened V by 1 base and J by 2 bases, and 17 bases separated the two germline ends. Per the germline V gene, CDR1 is LGHDT and CDR2 is YNNKEL (reference sequence). The CDR3 region is CASSQVLVYSPNTEAFF. The CDR3 nucleotides read TGTGCCAGCAGCCAAGTACTGGTTTACAGCCCAAACACTGAAGCTTTCTTT.

The chain has TRBV2 and TRBJ2-7; unclear D gene. CDR3 length: 12 residues. The V end lost 5 bases, the J end lost 4 bases, and 9 bases lay between the germline ends. Germline values: CDR1 SNHLY, CDR2 FYNNEI. The CDR3 coding sequence is TGTGCCAGCAGTAAAGGCCTGTACGAGCAGTACTTC. This translates into CASSKGLYEQYF.

The chain carries TRBV5-1 and TRBJ2-7; TRBD2 might be the D (6 bases). With 4 bases removed from V and 4 bases from J, the gap between germline ends came to 18 bases. The CDR3 loop spans 15 amino acids. Germline V gene data show CDR1 as SGHRS and CDR2 as YFSETQ. The CDR3 coding sequence is TGCGCCAGCAGCCGAGCCCCCACGGGAGAGTACGAGCAGTACTTC. Amino acids: CASSRAPTGEYEQYF.

The chain carries TRBV5-1 and TRBJ1-1; D not resolved. The CDR3 spans 14 residues. Germline assignment: CDR1 SGHRS and CDR2 YFSETQ. Trimming cost V 4 bases and J 0 bases, with 10 bases left between them. The CDR3 nucleotides are TGCGCCAGCAGCCCCCTGGCGGTGAACACTGAAGCTTTCTTT. This sequence encodes CASSPLAVNTEAFF.

The genes are TRBV29-1 and TRBJ1-4; D ambiguous. Deletions cut 5 bases from V and 5 bases from J, with 15 bases between. The germline V gene has CDR1 SQVTM and CDR2 ANQGSEA. The CDR3 loop spans 14 amino acids. The CDR3 DNA follows: TGCAGCGTTAATACTCCATCGCTCAATGAAAAACTGTTTTTT. Translated, it gives CSVNTPSLNEKLFF. The variable domain in full, with the rest retrieved from reference TRBV29-1 and TRBJ1-4, is SAVISQKPSRDICQRGTSLTIQCQVDSQVTMMFWYRQQPGQSLTLIATANQGSEATYESGFVIDKFPISRPNLTFSTLTVSNMSPEDSSIYLCSVNTPSLNEKLFFGSGTQLSVL.

CDR3 DNA sequence: TGCGCCAGCAGCCGAGGGGATAGCGGGGACGAGACCCAGTACTTC. Amino acids: CASSRGDSGDETQYF. The chain uses TRBV4-1 and TRBJ2-5; 8 nucleotides line up with TRBD2. The CDR3 is made up of 15 amino acids. J was trimmed by 5 bases and V by 4 bases; bases with no gene match: 9. Looked up from germline, CDR1 is MGHRA and CDR2 is YSYEKL.

This clone occurred a few times. The chain couples TRBV19 to TRBJ1-1; maybe TRBD1 (5 bases). CDR1 and CDR2 (germline): LNHDA, SQIVND (reference sequence). This CDR3 comprises 13 residues. The germline V and J ends were trimmed by 1 base and 7 bases, with 10 bases remaining between them. CDR3 residues: CASSIVSDSEAFF. For the CDR3, the DNA is TGTGCCAGTAGTATAGTTAGCGACAGTGAAGCTTTCTTT.

This rearrangement joins TRBV7-6 to TRBJ2-5; 8 bases line up with TRBD2. V was pared by 5 bases and J by 5 bases, with 10 bases of the junction left unmatched. The CDR3 is made up of 15 amino acids. Germline-derived CDR1 and CDR2 are SGHVS and FNYEAQ. CDR3 in amino acids: CASSMATGLGETQYF. DNA for the CDR3: TGTGCCAGCAGCATGGCAACGGGACTAGGCGAGACCCAGTACTTC.

The chain employs TRBV7-9 and TRBJ2-7, with D perhaps TRBD2 (7 bases). Germline lookup yields CDR1 SEHNR and CDR2 FQNEAQ (reference sequence). The germline V and J ends were trimmed by 1 base and 6 bases, with 16 bases remaining between them. The CDR3 runs to 15 residues. CDR3 in DNA: TGTGCCAGCAGCTTAGGCGGAGGGGGGGGTTCCGAGCAGTACTTC. Translated, it gives CASSLGGGGGSEQYF.

The rearrangement links TRBV9 to TRBJ2-3; D remains ambiguous. Germline values: CDR1 SGDLS, CDR2 YYNGEE. The ends were cut back, 4 bases at V and 1 base at J, with 10 bases in the middle. The CDR3 covers 14 residues. The CDR3 bases are TGTGCCAGCAGCCTCAGCCCGGGCACAGATACGCAGTATTTT. Residues: CASSLSPGTDTQYF.

The V call is TRBV27, the J call TRBJ1-5; no reliable D call. This CDR3 spans 13 amino acids. Per germline, CDR1 MNHEY and CDR2 SMNVEV (reference sequence). With 3 bases removed from V and 2 bases from J, the gap between germline ends came to 5 bases. CDR3 nucleotides: TGTGCCAGCAGTTTTGCGGGCAATCAGCCCCAGCATTTT. It encodes CASSFAGNQPQHF.

V is TRBV7-3 and J is TRBJ2-7; D gene ambiguous. Trimming removed 5 bases from V and 2 bases from J, with 16 bases in between. The CDR3 loop spans 15 amino acids. Germline V gives CDR1 SGHTA, CDR2 FQGTGA. CDR3 region: CASSPRWVWTYEQYF. CDR3 coding DNA: TGTGCCAGCAGCCCCCGGTGGGTCTGGACCTACGAGCAGTACTTC.

V gene TRBV11-2 combines with J gene TRBJ2-5; no firm D call. This CDR3 has 13 residues. Germline assignment: CDR1 SGHAT and CDR2 FQNNGV. V lost 5 bases and J lost 2, with 9 bases in between. CDR3 DNA sequence: TGTGCCAGCAGCACCCTCTTACAAGAGACCCAGTACTTC. This translates into CASSTLLQETQYF.

V is TRBV4-1 and J is TRBJ2-7; 7 bases fit TRBD1. V lost 5 bases and J lost 1; bases outside the gene matches: 8. Per germline, CDR1 MGHRA and CDR2 YSYEKL. The CDR3 length is 15 residues. CDR3 sequence: CASSSQGDGSYEQYF. CDR3 nucleotides: TGCGCCAGCAGCTCCCAGGGGGATGGGTCCTACGAGCAGTACTTC.

This clone has only one observation. This rearrangement joins TRBV6-6 to TRBJ2-5; D is possibly TRBD2 (7 bases). The CDR3 runs to 15 residues. In germline, CDR1 is MNHNY, CDR2 SVGAGI (reference sequence). V lost 5 bases to trimming and J lost 5 bases, with 18 bases between them. The CDR3 loop reads CASSEVAGARETQYF. DNA of the CDR3: TGTGCCAGCAGTGAGGTGGCGGGGGCGAGGGAGACCCAGTACTTC.

This chain connects TRBV5-1 to TRBJ2-5; 10 nucleotides agree with TRBD2. Losses at the gene ends were 0 bases for V and 0 bases for J; bases not matched to a gene: 8. There are 18 residues in the CDR3. Germline CDR1 reads SGHRS; CDR2 reads YFSETQ. CDR3 bases: TGCGCCAGCAGCTTGGGGACGCTAGCGGGAGACTACCAAGAGACCCAGTACTTC. This sequence encodes CASSLGTLAGDYQETQYF.

The V gene is TRBV6-1, the J gene TRBJ2-7; D may match TRBD1 or TRBD2 (5 bases each). Germline assignment: CDR1 MNHNS and CDR2 SASEGT. Trimming took 0 bases from V and 6 from J, leaving 9 bases between them. The CDR3 spans 13 residues. DNA of the CDR3: TGTGCCAGCAGTGAAGCTGGGGCGGGCGAGCAGTACTTC. Its protein product is CASSEAGAGEQYF.

The rearrangement joins TRBV6-5 to TRBJ2-7, with unresolved D. V was cut by 4 bases and J by 3 bases, with 7 bases left in between. The CDR3 contains 12 residues. Germline-derived CDR1 and CDR2 are MNHEY and SVGAGI. Here the CDR3 DNA reads TGTGCCAGCAGTTCCGACATCTACGAGCAGTACTTC. Its translation: CASSSDIYEQYF.